A selection of T cell receptor beta chains follows, all from one sample in a study of blood T cell repertoires in COVID-19. TCRdb's copy holds only in-frame clones and misses some; the assay was immunoSEQ multiplex PCR. The profile shows about 160,000 clones, 85% of them singletons. Source material: peripheral blood. These receptors were obtained from a human donor with acute or convalescent COVID-19. The donor label of this sample is uncertain. Each CDR3 is given with its conserved first and last residue. D genes are given only for firm matches. Clone size appears in some rows only: once, few, many, or a class for an expanded clone.

- - TRBJ2-7 TRBV18 CASSPQGSYEQYF TGTGCCAGCTCACCTCAGGGGTCCTACGAGCAGTACTTC
TRBD1 - TRBJ1-3 TRBV18 CASSQQTGRHSGNTIYF TGTGCCAGCTCACAACAGACAGGGCGTCACTCTGGAAACACCATATATTTT
- - TRBJ2-1 TRBV5-6 CASSPWRNEQFF TGTGCCAGCAGCCCCTGGAGGAATGAGCAGTTCTTC
- - TRBJ2-1 TRBV6-2/TRBV6-3 CASSPPRDEQFF TGTGCCAGCAGTCCCCCTCGGGATGAGCAGTTCTTC
- - TRBJ2-2 TRBV11-2 CASQLLRNTGELFF TGTGCCAGCCAGTTGTTACGCAACACCGGGGAGCTGTTTTTT
TRBD1 - TRBJ2-1 TRBV11-2 CASRPGTVNEQFF TGTGCCAGCCGCCCCGGGACAGTGAATGAGCAGTTCTTC
TRBD1 - TRBJ2-2 TRBV6-4 CASSPGTGANTGELFF TGTGCCAGCAGCCCCGGGACAGGGGCGAACACCGGGGAGCTGTTTTTT
TRBD2 - TRBJ2-2 TRBV6-2/TRBV6-3 CASSSPSGGRNTGELFF TGTGCCAGCAGTTCCCCTAGCGGGGGGCGGAACACCGGGGAGCTGTTTTTT
TRBD1 - TRBJ2-3 TRBV3-1/TRBV3-2 CASSQASQGADTQYF TGTGCCAGCAGCCAAGCCTCCCAGGGGGCAGATACGCAGTATTTT
TRBD2 - TRBJ2-5 TRBV24-1 CATTDGGLAGETQYF TGTGCCACCACCGATGGAGGACTAGCGGGGGAGACCCAGTACTTC
TRBD1 - TRBJ1-1 TRBV4-3 CASSRGTGWTEAFF TGCGCCAGCAGCCGAGGGACAGGATGGACTGAAGCTTTCTTT
TRBD1 - TRBJ1-2 TRBV2 CASSPAGTGSGYTF TGTGCCAGCAGCCCAGCCGGGACAGGATCTGGCTACACCTTC
- - TRBJ1-1 TRBV28 CASKEGPIPNTEAFF TGTGCCAGCAAGGAGGGGCCGATTCCGAACACTGAAGCTTTCTTT
- - TRBJ2-2 TRBV29-1 CSVFNSGELFF TGCAGCGTTTTTAACTCCGGGGAGCTGTTTTTT
- few TRBJ1-2 TRBV5-4 CANSMGGSRGYTF TGTGCCAATTCTATGGGGGGATCCCGAGGCTACACCTTC
TRBD1 - TRBJ1-1 TRBV7-8 CASSVPRTGAGTEAFF TGTGCCAGCAGCGTTCCCCGGACAGGGGCGGGAACTGAAGCTTTCTTT
- once TRBJ1-2 TRBV30 CAWNSRDRYYGYTF TGTGCCTGGAACTCCCGGGATAGATACTATGGCTACACCTTC
- - TRBJ2-5 TRBV29-1 CSVEDYRTETQYF TGCAGCGTTGAAGATTATAGAACCGAGACCCAGTACTTC
TRBD2 - TRBJ2-7 TRBV2 CASRVIAGLATDEQYF TGTGCCAGCAGGGTAATTGCGGGACTAGCGACGGACGAGCAGTACTTC
- - TRBJ1-6 TRBV6-5 CASARGNNSPLHF TGTGCCAGCGCTAGGGGCAATAATTCACCCCTCCACTTT
- - TRBJ1-3 TRBV7-9 CASSLVDIQRGNTIYF TGTGCCAGCAGCTTAGTGGACATACAGCGAGGAAACACCATATATTTT
- - TRBJ1-2 TRBV9 CASSAGRNREGAAGYTF TGTGCCAGCAGCGCCGGTAGGAACAGGGAGGGCGCTGCTGGCTACACCTTC
TRBD1 - TRBJ1-1 TRBV27 CASSSPGGNTEAFF TGTGCCAGCAGTTCCCCAGGGGGGAACACTGAAGCTTTCTTT